Sequencing of this TCR beta chain was carried out in a study of CD8+ T cells in alopecia areata. This clone was counted between two and nine times. The CDR3 has 15 amino acids. The ends lost 5 bases at V and 6 bases at J; junction bases unmatched: 8. CDR1 and CDR2 from the germline V gene are SGHTA and FQGNSA. RNA was isolated and reverse transcribed to cDNA, the sequencing template. TCRdb keeps only in-frame clones here, not all; method: immunoSEQ multiplex PCR. The profile covers hundreds of thousands of clones, with 50% to 60% appearing a single time and approximately 0.5% taken by the ten largest.

The chain is built from TRBV7-2 and TRBJ2-7; 12 bases line up with TRBD2. The receptor was derived from a human donor with alopecia areata. Specimen: CD4+ T cells sorted from blood, collected at week 0. Here the CDR3 DNA reads TGTGCCAGCAGCCAAGAGACTAGCGGGAGAGGCGAGCAGTACTTC. This gives the protein CASSQETSGRGEQYF.